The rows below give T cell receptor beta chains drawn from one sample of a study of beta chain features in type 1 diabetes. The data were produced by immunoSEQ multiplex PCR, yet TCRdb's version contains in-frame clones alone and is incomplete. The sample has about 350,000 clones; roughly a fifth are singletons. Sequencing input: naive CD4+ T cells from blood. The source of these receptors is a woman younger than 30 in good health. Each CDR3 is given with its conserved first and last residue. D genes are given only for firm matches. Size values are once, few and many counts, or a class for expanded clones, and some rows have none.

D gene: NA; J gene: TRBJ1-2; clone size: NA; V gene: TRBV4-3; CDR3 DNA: TGCGCCAGCAGCCAACCTCATTCCCGGTCCAGCTACACCTTC; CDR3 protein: CASSQPHSRSSYTF
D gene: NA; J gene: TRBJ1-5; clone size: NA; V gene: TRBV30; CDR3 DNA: TGTGCCTGGAGTGTACGGGGGGAATTGGACAATCAGCCCCAGCATTTT; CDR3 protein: CAWSVRGELDNQPQHF
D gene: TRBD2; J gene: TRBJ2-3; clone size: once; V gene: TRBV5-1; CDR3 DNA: TGCGCCAGCAGCGAGGGACTAGCGGGGTTGGATACGCAGTATTTT; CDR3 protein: CASSEGLAGLDTQYF
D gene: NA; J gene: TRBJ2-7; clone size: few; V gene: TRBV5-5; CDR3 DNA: TGTGCCAGCAGCTTGGGGGGGCCCTACGAGCAGTACTTC; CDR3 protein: CASSLGGPYEQYF
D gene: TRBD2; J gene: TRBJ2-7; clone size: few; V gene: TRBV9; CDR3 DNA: TGTGCCAGCAGCGTACGACCGGGGGTAGCGGGAGGCGAGCAGTACTTC; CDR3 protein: CASSVRPGVAGGEQYF
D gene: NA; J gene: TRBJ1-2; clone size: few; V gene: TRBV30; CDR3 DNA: TGTGCCTGGAGTGCCCCCGTTCCCAGGGACTATGGCTACACCTTC; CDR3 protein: CAWSAPVPRDYGYTF
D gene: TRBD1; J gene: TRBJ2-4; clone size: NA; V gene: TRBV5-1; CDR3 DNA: TGCGCCAGCAGCCTACAGGGGGCCCCTCAAAACATTCAGTACTTC; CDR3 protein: CASSLQGAPQNIQYF
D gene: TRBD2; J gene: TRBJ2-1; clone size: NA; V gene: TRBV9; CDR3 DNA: TGTGCCAGCAGCGTAGAATTTGCTAGCGGGATATGGAAGGACAATGAGCAGTTCTTC; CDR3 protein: CASSVEFASGIWKDNEQFF
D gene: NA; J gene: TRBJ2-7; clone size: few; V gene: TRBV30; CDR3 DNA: TGTGCCTGCGGGACACCTTATTACTACGAGCAGTACTTC; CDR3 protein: CACGTPYYYEQYF
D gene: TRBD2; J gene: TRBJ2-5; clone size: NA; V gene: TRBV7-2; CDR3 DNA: TGTGCCAGCAGCTCCAGACTAGCGGGGGCAGAGACCCAGTACTTC; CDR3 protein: CASSSRLAGAETQYF
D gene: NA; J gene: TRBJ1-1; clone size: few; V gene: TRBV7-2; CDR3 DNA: TGTGCCAGCAGCTTTACACCTAACACTGAAGCTTTCTTT; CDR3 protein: CASSFTPNTEAFF
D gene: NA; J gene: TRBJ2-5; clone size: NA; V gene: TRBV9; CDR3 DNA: TGTGCCAGCAGCCCGCTGGGCGGGAACGTGGAGACCCAGTACTTC; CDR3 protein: CASSPLGGNVETQYF
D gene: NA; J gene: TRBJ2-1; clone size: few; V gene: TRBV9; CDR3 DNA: TGTGCCAGCAGCGTAGGCAGGGCCGATTCCAATGAGCAGTTCTTC; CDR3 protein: CASSVGRADSNEQFF
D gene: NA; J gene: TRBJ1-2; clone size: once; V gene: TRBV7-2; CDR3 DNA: TGTGCCAGCAGCTTAGGAGGGAGAGGCTACACCTTC; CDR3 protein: CASSLGGRGYTF
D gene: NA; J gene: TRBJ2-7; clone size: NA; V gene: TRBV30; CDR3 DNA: TGTGCCTGGAGTGTCAACTACGAGCAGTACTTC; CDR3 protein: CAWSVNYEQYF
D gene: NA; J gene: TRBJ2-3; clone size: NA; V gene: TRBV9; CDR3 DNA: TGTGCCAGCGGGCAGGGACTCCAGACAGATACGCAGTATTTT; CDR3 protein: CASGQGLQTDTQYF
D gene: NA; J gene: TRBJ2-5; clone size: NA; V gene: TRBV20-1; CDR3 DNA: TGCAGTGCCCCAGGGCTGTTCACCCAGTACTTC; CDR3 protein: CSAPGLFTQYF
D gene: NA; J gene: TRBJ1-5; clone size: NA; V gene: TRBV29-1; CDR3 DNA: TGCAGCGTCCTTACGTGGGCCCAGGCCCAGCATTTT; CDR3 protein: CSVLTWAQAQHF
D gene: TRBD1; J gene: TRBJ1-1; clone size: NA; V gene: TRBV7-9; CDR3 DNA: TGTGCCAGCAGCTGGACAGGGATTAGCACTGAAGCTTTCTTT; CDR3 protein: CASSWTGISTEAFF
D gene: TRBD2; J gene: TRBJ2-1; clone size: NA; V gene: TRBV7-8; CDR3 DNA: TGTGCCAGCAGCTTAGTCCGGCTAGCGGGAAACAATGAGCAGTTCTTC; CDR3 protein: CASSLVRLAGNNEQFF
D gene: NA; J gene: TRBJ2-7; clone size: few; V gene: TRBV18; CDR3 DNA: TGTGCCAGCTCACCACAAATGTCAGGGGTTTCCTACGAGCAGTACTTC; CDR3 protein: CASSPQMSGVSYEQYF
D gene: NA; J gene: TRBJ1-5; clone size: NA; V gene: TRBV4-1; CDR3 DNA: TGCGCCAGCAGCCAAGAAAGGTCCAGCGTGGGTATTCAGCCCCAGCATTTT; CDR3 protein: CASSQERSSVGIQPQHF